The 14 T cell receptor beta chains below were found in one sample sequenced in a study of blood T cells in healthy people across ages. The second PCR ran about 6 to 11 cycles with a sample-barcoded 5' primer and J-beta primers. MiXCR was run by TCRdb on the 5' RACE reads, yielding one entry per CDR3 protein. The sample includes under 2,000,000 distinct CDR3 sequences, around 48% of them seen just once. The sequenced sample was blood. All receptors come from a woman in her 40s in good health.

This clonotype was picked up a small number of times. The chain carries TRBV6-2 or TRBV6-3 and TRBJ1-5; a weak D match, TRBD1 (5 bases). In germline, CDR1 is MNHEY, CDR2 SVGEGT. The V gene lost 6 bases and the J gene lost 6 bases, with 6 bases spanning the gap. The CDR3 covers 11 residues. The CDR3 nucleotides are TGTGCCAGCAGGGACACTCAGCCCCAGCATTTT. Translation gives CASRDTQPQHF.

The chain uses TRBV20-1 and TRBJ2-1, with 7 bases lining up with TRBD2. V trimming: 4 bases; J trimming: 6 bases; junction bases outside the gene matches: 12. Per the germline V gene, CDR1 is DFQATT and CDR2 is SNEGSKA (reference sequence). This CDR3 comprises 15 residues. This CDR3 is CSANPVGGTANEQFF. The CDR3 DNA sequence: TGCAGTGCTAACCCCGTGGGGGGGACGGCCAATGAGCAGTTCTTC.

The J gene is TRBJ1-5, the V gene TRBV6-2 or TRBV6-3; D call uncertain. Trimming cost V 2 bases and J 7 bases, with 15 bases left between them. This CDR3 has 15 residues. Germline CDR1 MNHEY, CDR2 SVGEGT. CDR3 DNA sequence: TGTGCCAGCAGTTACACACCAGGTTTCGGCCAGCCCCAGCATTTT. Translated: CASSYTPGFGQPQHF.

This clonotype was found a few times. This chain uses TRBV20-1 with TRBJ2-1; 8 bases align to TRBD2. The V gene end was trimmed by 4 bases and the J gene end by 9 bases; junction bases not matched to a gene: 11. The germline V gene has CDR1 DFQATT and CDR2 SNEGSKA (reference sequence). The CDR3 sequence is 14 residues long. CDR3 bases: TGCAGTGCTACCCACACCGGGGGGGCCGGTGAGCAGTTCTTC. Encoded protein: CSATHTGGAGEQFF.

V and J are TRBV11-2 and TRBJ2-1, with a tentative D call TRBD2 (5 bases). Germline CDR1 reads SGHAT; CDR2 reads FQNNGV. The CDR3 totals 17 residues. Deletions cut 0 bases from V and 5 bases from J, with 17 bases between. CDR3 DNA: TGTGCCAGCAGCTTAGATACGTCAGCGGTAAGAAACAATGAGCAGTTCTTC. Translating it yields CASSLDTSAVRNNEQFF.

This clonotype has a count of ten or more. V gene TRBV4-1 combines with J gene TRBJ2-4, with 7 bases fitting TRBD1. V lost 0 bases, J lost 10 bases, and 12 bases stayed unmatched. The CDR3 loop spans 16 amino acids. Germline V lookup: CDR1 MGHRA, CDR2 YSYEKL. The CDR3 region has the DNA TGCGCCAGCAGCCAAGAGCCGACAGGGCAGGTTCTTATTCAGTACTTC. Protein sequence: CASSQEPTGQVLIQYF.

The chain couples TRBV20-1 to TRBJ1-6; no firm D call. This CDR3 is 13 amino acids long. The germline gives CDR1 DFQATT, CDR2 SNEGSKA (reference sequence). V lost 7 bases to trimming and J lost 3 bases, with 10 bases between them. The DNA of the CDR3 is TGCAGTGTACGGGAAAACTATAATTCACCCCTCCACTTT. Protein: CSVRENYNSPLHF.

This clonotype was detected a few times. The rearrangement joins TRBV29-1 to TRBJ1-2, with TRBD1 as a possible D gene (5 bases). V lost 4 bases and J 8 bases, leaving 17 bases between the germline ends. In germline, CDR1 is SQVTM, CDR2 ANQGSEA. This CDR3 is 13 amino acids long. CDR3 DNA sequence: TGCAGCGTTGTGAGGGGCCCTGCCTCGGGCTACACCTTC. Its protein is CSVVRGPASGYTF.

This chain connects TRBV11-2 to TRBJ1-2, with D tentatively TRBD1 (5 bases). The CDR3 is 15 residues long. V was clipped by 5 bases and J by 8 bases, with 21 bases between them. The germline V gene encodes CDR1 SGHAT and CDR2 FQNNGV. The CDR3: CASSPIVVGAGGYTF. The CDR3 nucleotides read TGTGCCAGCAGCCCTATCGTGGTAGGGGCTGGGGGCTACACCTTC.

The chain joins TRBV18 to TRBJ2-5; D remains ambiguous. The CDR3 spans 17 residues. The V end lost 3 bases, the J end lost 1 base, and 18 bases lay between the germline ends. In germline, CDR1 is KGHSH, CDR2 LQKENI. Written as DNA, the CDR3 is TGTGCCAGCTCACCCCTCCCGGGCGGATCCACCCAAGAGACCCAGTACTTC. This gives the protein CASSPLPGGSTQETQYF.

This clonotype was counted only a few times. The CDR3 nucleotides read TGTGCCAGCAGCATAGACACCCGGGCGACCCAGTACTTC. Residues: CASSIDTRATQYF. The genes are TRBV7-9 and TRBJ2-5; D is uncertain. V was cut by 5 bases and J by 7 bases, with 14 bases left in between. The CDR3 has 13 amino acids. CDR1 and CDR2 (germline): SEHNR, FQNEAQ (reference sequence).

This sequence joins TRBV7-9 and TRBJ1-1, with D tentatively TRBD1 (6 bases). Trimming removed 4 bases from V and 0 bases from J, with 18 bases in between. This CDR3 comprises 17 residues. Germline CDR1 SEHNR, CDR2 FQNEAQ (reference sequence). CDR3 coding DNA: TGTGCCAGCAGCTCTCTAAAACAGGGTTTCATGAACACTGAAGCTTTCTTT. Encoded protein: CASSSLKQGFMNTEAFF.

This CDR3 is CASSYSRTGGDYEQYF. CDR3 DNA sequence: TGTGCCAGCAGTTACTCAAGGACAGGGGGCGATTACGAGCAGTACTTC. The rearrangement joins TRBV6-2 or TRBV6-3 to TRBJ2-5, with 11 bases lining up with TRBD1. The DNA end favors TRBJ2-7, so the J call may be wrong. The CDR3 loop spans 16 amino acids. CDR1 is MNHEY and CDR2 is SVGEGT in the germline V gene.

This rearrangement joins TRBV4-3 to TRBJ2-7; D is undetermined. Trimming removed 1 base from V and 1 base from J, with 8 bases in between. CDR3 length: 14 amino acids. The germline CDR1 and CDR2 sequences are LGHNA and YSLEER. The CDR3 reads CASSQGTESYEQYF. The DNA for the CDR3 is TGCGCCAGCAGCCAAGGGACGGAGTCCTACGAGCAGTACTTC.